Each of the 14 T cell receptor beta chains below was sequenced from the same sample in a study of OX40 agonist ivuxolimab in advanced cancers. Libraries were prepared by immunoSEQ multiplex PCR; TCRdb keeps only in-frame clonotypes and omits some of them. The sample contains about 150,000 clones, roughly 92% of which appear only once. The source material was CD4+ or CD8+ T cells sorted from blood, sampled in a trial of the OX40 agonist ivuxolimab. Source of these receptors: an adult with an advanced solid tumor such as melanoma, head and neck, liver or kidney cancer.

V gene TRBV11-2 combines with J gene TRBJ2-5; D is ambiguous. The germline CDR1 and CDR2 sequences are SGHAT and FQNNGV. Trimming took off 1 base at V and 2 bases at J, with 8 bases between the two ends. This CDR3 spans 14 amino acids. CDR3 nucleotide sequence: TGTGCCAGCAGCTTAGCGTCGCAACAAGAGACCCAGTACTTC. Protein sequence: CASSLASQQETQYF.

This rearrangement joins TRBV28 to TRBJ2-2; D uncertain. Germline values: CDR1 MDHEN, CDR2 SYDVKM. The CDR3 runs to 14 residues. The ends were cut back, 7 bases at V and 6 bases at J, with 15 bases in the middle. The CDR3 nucleotides are TGTGCCAGCATTTCAGCAGGTTCCCCCGGGGAGCTGTTTTTT. Its translation: CASISAGSPGELFF.

This rearrangement joins TRBV5-1 to TRBJ2-6; D not resolved. This CDR3 is 14 amino acids long. From germline, CDR1 is SGHRS and CDR2 YFSETQ. V lost 2 bases, J lost 0 bases, and 3 bases lay in between. The chain's CDR3 is CASSFSSGANVLTF. CDR3 coding DNA: TGCGCCAGCAGCTTTAGCTCTGGGGCCAACGTCCTGACTTTC.

This clone was observed a single time. This chain connects TRBV18 to TRBJ1-6; 7 bases are shared with TRBD1. V lost 3 bases to trimming and J lost 0 bases; unmatched junction nucleotides: 8. The CDR3 runs to 18 residues. Germline values: CDR1 KGHSH, CDR2 LQKENI. In nucleotides, the CDR3 is TGTGCCAGCTCACCTCCGGGACAGCTGAGCTCCTATAATTCACCCCTCCACTTT. The encoded protein is CASSPPGQLSSYNSPLHF.

V usage is TRBV9 and J usage is TRBJ1-2, with 9 nucleotides matching TRBD1. From germline, CDR1 is SGDLS and CDR2 YYNGEE. J lost 0 bases, V lost 3 bases, and 12 bases had no gene match. This CDR3 comprises 18 residues. The CDR3 loop is CASSASRDRVGANYGYTF. The DNA of the CDR3 is TGTGCCAGCAGCGCATCCCGGGACAGGGTGGGAGCTAACTATGGCTACACCTTC.

The gene calls are TRBV7-9 and TRBJ1-3; D not resolved. With 5 bases removed from V and 7 bases from J, the gap between germline ends came to 24 bases. This CDR3 is built from 17 residues. Germline loops: CDR1 SEHNR, CDR2 FQNEAQ (reference sequence). The CDR3 loop reads CASSHSPVSRLGNTIYF. The CDR3 nucleotides are TGTGCCAGCAGCCATTCACCCGTCTCGCGTTTGGGGAACACCATATATTTT.

The rearrangement uses TRBV7-2 and TRBJ2-4; TRBD2 aligns across 10 bases. Trimming at V came to 1 base and at J to 8 bases, leaving 5 bases not matched to a gene. This CDR3 comprises 15 residues. The V gene's germline CDR1 is SGHTA and CDR2 FQGNSA. The DNA of the CDR3 is TGTGCCAGCAGCTTAGGGGGAGCGGGAGGGCACATTCAGTACTTC. It translates to CASSLGGAGGHIQYF.

This clone was seen only once. This chain links TRBV6-6 with TRBJ1-3, with 11 bases lining up with TRBD1. Germline values: CDR1 MNHNY, CDR2 SVGAGI (reference sequence). The CDR3 covers 16 residues. Germline trimming cut 8 bases from V and 2 bases from J; bases unmatched to any gene: 8. This CDR3 reads CASLPDRGRTGNTIYF. Here the CDR3 DNA reads TGTGCCAGCCTCCCGGACAGGGGGCGTACTGGAAACACCATATATTTT.

The chain is built from TRBV20-1 and TRBJ1-4; D unclear. The ends were cut back, 4 bases at V and 8 bases at J, with 8 bases in the middle. The CDR3 is 11 residues long. CDR1 DFQATT and CDR2 SNEGSKA come from the germline V gene (reference sequence). CDR3 in amino acids: CSANHVEKLFF. The CDR3 DNA sequence: TGCAGTGCTAACCACGTGGAAAAACTGTTTTTT.

V is TRBV5-6 and J is TRBJ2-7; D gene unclear. Germline V lookup: CDR1 SGHDT, CDR2 YYEEEE. The germline V and J ends were trimmed by 2 bases and 6 bases, with 15 bases remaining between them. The CDR3 length is 14 residues. The CDR3 region has the DNA TGTGCCAGCAGCTTCGTTAAGGTAGGTAGCGAGCAGTACTTC. Protein sequence: CASSFVKVGSEQYF. Variable domain in full (rest from reference TRBV5-6 and TRBJ2-7): DAGVTQSPTHLIKTRGQQVTLRCSPKSGHDTVSWYQQALGQGPQFIFQYYEEEERQRGNFPDRFSGHQFPNYSSELNVNALLLGDSALYLCASSFVKVGSEQYFGPGTRLTVT.

The chain recombines TRBV6-5 with TRBJ1-2, with D perhaps TRBD1 (5 bases). V was pared by 5 bases and J by 4 bases, with 17 bases between. Per germline, CDR1 MNHEY and CDR2 SVGAGI. The CDR3 consists of 15 residues. The CDR3: CASSGLSGRIYGYTF. The CDR3, as DNA: TGTGCCAGCAGTGGTTTGTCAGGGCGGATCTATGGCTACACCTTC.

The chain couples TRBV6-1 to TRBJ2-2, with D uncertain. The CDR3 spans 14 residues. V shed 2 bases and J shed 1 base, with 5 bases lying between them. Germline assignment: CDR1 MNHNS and CDR2 SASEGT. The CDR3 sequence is CASSEFWNTGELFF. CDR3 nucleotide sequence: TGTGCCAGCAGTGAATTTTGGAACACCGGGGAGCTGTTTTTT.

The chain recombines TRBV28 with TRBJ2-1; TRBD2 matches at 8 bases. CDR1 and CDR2 from the germline V gene are MDHEN and SYDVKM. This CDR3 has 13 amino acids. The V gene end was trimmed by 6 bases and the J gene end by 5 bases; junction bases not matched to a gene: 3. CDR3 sequence: CASRLGLDNEQFF. The CDR3 DNA follows: TGTGCCAGCAGACTGGGACTAGACAATGAGCAGTTCTTC.

The gene calls are TRBV27 and TRBJ2-7; D is perhaps TRBD2 (6 bases). Germline loops: CDR1 MNHEY, CDR2 SMNVEV (reference sequence). This CDR3 has 16 residues. V was trimmed by 0 bases and J by 2 bases, leaving 14 bases between them. The CDR3 coding sequence is TGTGCCAGCAGTTTATCGGTTAGCGGTAGCCCCTACGAGCAGTACTTC. Encoded protein: CASSLSVSGSPYEQYF.